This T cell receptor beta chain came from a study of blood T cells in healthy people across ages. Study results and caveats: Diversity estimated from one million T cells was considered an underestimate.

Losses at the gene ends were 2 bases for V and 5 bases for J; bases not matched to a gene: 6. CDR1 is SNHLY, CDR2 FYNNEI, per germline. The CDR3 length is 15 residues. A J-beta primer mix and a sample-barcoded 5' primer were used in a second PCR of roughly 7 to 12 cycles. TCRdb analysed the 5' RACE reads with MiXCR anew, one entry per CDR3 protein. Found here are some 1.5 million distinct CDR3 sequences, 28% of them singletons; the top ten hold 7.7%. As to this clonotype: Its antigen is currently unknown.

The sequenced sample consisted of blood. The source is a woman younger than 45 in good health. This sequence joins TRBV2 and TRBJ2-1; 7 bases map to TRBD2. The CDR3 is CASSELVGGDNEQFF. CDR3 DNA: TGTGCCAGCAGTGAACTAGTGGGAGGGGACAATGAGCAGTTCTTC. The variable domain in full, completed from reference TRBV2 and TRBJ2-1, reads EPEVTQTPSHQVTQMGQEVILRCVPISNHLYFYWYRQILGQKVEFLVSFYNNEISEKSEIFDDQFSVERPDGSNFTLKIRSTKLEDSAMYFCASSELVGGDNEQFFGPGTRLTVL.